The 2 T cell receptor beta chains listed next were all sequenced from one sample in a study of cytomegalovirus exposure and HLA in healthy donors. Sequencing used immunoSEQ multiplex PCR; TCRdb keeps in-frame clones, though not all of them. The sample has under 85,000 clones; less than 95% are singletons. Sample: PBMCs. Receptors were obtained from a young woman in good health and CMV-seropositive.

The CDR3 DNA sequence: TGCGCCAGCATGAGTGACGGAGGCAACTATGGCTACACCTTC. Its protein is CASMSDGGNYGYTF. The chain couples TRBV5-1 to TRBJ1-2; unclear D gene. The V end was cut by 6 bases, the J end by 2 bases, with 14 bases between. The germline gives CDR1 SGHRS, CDR2 YFSETQ. The CDR3 extends over 14 amino acids. Together with reference TRBV5-1 and TRBJ1-2, the CDR3 gives the full variable domain: KAGVTQTPRYLIKTRGQQVTLSCSPISGHRSVSWYQQTPGQGLQFLFEYFSETQRNKGNFPGRFSGRQFSNSRSEMNVSTLELGDSALYLCASMSDGGNYGYTFGSGTRLTVV.

The chain carries TRBV6-5 and TRBJ1-1, with D unresolved. The V gene's germline CDR1 is MNHEY and CDR2 SVGAGI. V shed 5 bases and J shed 3 bases, with 10 bases lying between them. This CDR3 spans 13 amino acids. The CDR3 region is CASSGTRDTEAFF. For the CDR3, the DNA is TGTGCCAGCAGTGGTACGAGGGACACTGAAGCTTTCTTT.